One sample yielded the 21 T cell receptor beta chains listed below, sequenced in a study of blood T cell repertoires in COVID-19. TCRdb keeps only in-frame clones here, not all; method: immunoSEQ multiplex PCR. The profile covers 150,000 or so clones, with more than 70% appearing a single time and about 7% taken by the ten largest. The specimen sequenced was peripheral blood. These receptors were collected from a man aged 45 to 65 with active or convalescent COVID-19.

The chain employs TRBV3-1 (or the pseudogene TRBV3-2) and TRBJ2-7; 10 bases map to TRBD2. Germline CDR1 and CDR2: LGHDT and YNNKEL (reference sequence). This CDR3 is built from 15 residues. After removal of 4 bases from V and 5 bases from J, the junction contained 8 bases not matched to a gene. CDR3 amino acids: CASSLLAGDYHEQYF. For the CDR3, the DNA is TGTGCCAGCAGCCTGCTAGCGGGAGACTACCACGAGCAGTACTTC.

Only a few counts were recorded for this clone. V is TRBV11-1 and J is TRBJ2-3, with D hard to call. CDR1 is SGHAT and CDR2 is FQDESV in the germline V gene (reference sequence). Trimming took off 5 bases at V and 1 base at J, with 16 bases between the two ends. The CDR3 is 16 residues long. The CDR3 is CASSPSSGQGTDTQYF. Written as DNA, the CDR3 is TGTGCCAGCAGCCCCAGCTCAGGTCAGGGCACAGATACGCAGTATTTT. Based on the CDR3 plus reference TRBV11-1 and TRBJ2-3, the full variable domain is EAEVAQSPRYKITEKSQAVAFWCDPISGHATLYWYRQILGQGPELLVQFQDESVVDDSQLPKDRFSAERLKGVDSTLKIQPAELGDSAMYLCASSPSSGQGTDTQYFGPGTRLTVL.

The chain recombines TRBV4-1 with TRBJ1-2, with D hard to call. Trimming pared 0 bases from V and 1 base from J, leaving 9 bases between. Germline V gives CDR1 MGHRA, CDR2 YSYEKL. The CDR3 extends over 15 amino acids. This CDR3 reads CASSQDPHINYGYTF. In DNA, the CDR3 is TGCGCCAGCAGCCAAGATCCGCACATTAACTATGGCTACACCTTC.

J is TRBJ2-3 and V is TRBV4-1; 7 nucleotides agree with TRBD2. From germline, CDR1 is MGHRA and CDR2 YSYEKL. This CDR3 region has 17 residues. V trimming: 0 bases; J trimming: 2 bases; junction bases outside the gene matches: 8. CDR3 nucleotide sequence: TGCGCCAGCAGCCAAGAGTGGCGGGAGAGTATCACAGATACGCAGTATTTT. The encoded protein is CASSQEWRESITDTQYF.

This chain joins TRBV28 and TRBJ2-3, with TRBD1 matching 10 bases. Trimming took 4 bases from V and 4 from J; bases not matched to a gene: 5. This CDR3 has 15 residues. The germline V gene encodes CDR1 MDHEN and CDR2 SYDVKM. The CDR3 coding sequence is TGTGCCAGCAGTTCCGGGACAGGGGTTCCAGATACGCAGTATTTT. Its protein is CASSSGTGVPDTQYF.

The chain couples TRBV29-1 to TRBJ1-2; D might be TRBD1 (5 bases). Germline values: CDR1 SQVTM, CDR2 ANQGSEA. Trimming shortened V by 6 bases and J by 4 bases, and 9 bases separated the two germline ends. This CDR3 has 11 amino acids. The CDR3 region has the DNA TGCAGCGTGGCCGACAGCTATGGCTACACCTTC. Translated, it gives CSVADSYGYTF.

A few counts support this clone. The CDR3 DNA reads TGTGCACCCGGCGTGGGGGGAGCCACAGATACGCAGTATTTT. It encodes CAPGVGGATDTQYF. V usage is TRBV2 and J usage is TRBJ2-3, with a tentative D call TRBD2 (6 bases). Germline V lookup: CDR1 SNHLY, CDR2 FYNNEI. The CDR3 is made up of 14 amino acids.

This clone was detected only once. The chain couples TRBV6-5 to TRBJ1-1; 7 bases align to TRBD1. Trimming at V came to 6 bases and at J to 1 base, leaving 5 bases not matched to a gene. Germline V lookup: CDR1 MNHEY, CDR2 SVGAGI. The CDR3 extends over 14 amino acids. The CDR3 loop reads CASRAGQRNTEAFF. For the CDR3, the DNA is TGTGCCAGCAGGGCGGGACAGAGGAACACTGAAGCTTTCTTT.

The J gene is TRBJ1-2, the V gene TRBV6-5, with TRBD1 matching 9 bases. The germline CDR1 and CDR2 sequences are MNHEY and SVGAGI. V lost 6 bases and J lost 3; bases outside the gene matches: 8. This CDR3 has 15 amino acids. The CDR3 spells CASSQGQGPYYGYTF. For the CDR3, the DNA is TGTGCCAGCAGCCAGGGACAGGGTCCTTACTATGGCTACACCTTC.

CDR3 sequence (DNA): TGTGCCAGTAGTGGGGGAGGGCCTTGGGGCAATCAGCCCCAGCATTTT. Translating gives CASSGGGPWGNQPQHF. The chain employs TRBV19 and TRBJ1-5; TRBD1 might be the D (5 bases). Germline loops: CDR1 LNHDA, CDR2 SQIVND (reference sequence). Trimming left V 5 bases short and J 2 bases short, with 16 bases between. This CDR3 is built from 16 residues.

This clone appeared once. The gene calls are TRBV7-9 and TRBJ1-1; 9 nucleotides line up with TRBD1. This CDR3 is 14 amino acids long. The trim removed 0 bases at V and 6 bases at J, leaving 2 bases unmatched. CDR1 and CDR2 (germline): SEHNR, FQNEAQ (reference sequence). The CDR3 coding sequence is TGTGCCAGCAGCTTAGCCGGGACAGGGCCTGAAGCTTTCTTT. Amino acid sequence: CASSLAGTGPEAFF.

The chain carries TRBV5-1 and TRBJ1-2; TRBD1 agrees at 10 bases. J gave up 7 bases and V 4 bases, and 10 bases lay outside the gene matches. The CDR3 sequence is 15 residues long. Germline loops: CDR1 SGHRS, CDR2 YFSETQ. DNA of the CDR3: TGCGCCAGCAGCCTTGACGGACAGGGGGTGTCTGGCTACACCTTC. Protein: CASSLDGQGVSGYTF. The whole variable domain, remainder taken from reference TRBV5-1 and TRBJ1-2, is KAGVTQTPRYLIKTRGQQVTLSCSPISGHRSVSWYQQTPGQGLQFLFEYFSETQRNKGNFPGRFSGRQFSNSRSEMNVSTLELGDSALYLCASSLDGQGVSGYTFGSGTRLTVV.

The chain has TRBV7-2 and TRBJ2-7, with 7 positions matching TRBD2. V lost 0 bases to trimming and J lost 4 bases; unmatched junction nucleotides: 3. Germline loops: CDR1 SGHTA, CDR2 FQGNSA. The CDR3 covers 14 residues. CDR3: CASSLASSGYEQYF. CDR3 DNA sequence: TGTGCCAGCAGCTTAGCGTCTAGCGGATACGAGCAGTACTTC.

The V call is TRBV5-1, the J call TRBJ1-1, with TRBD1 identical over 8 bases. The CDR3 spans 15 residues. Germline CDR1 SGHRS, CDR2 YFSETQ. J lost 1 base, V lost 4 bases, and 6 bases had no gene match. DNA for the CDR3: TGCGCCAGCAGCCGGACGGGACAGGCGAACACTGAAGCTTTCTTT. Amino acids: CASSRTGQANTEAFF.

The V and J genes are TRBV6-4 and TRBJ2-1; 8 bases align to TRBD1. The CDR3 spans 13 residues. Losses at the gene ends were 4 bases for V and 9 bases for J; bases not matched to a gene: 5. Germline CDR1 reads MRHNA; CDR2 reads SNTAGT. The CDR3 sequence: CASSVGTGGEQFF. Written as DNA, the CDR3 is TGTGCCAGCAGTGTTGGGACAGGAGGTGAGCAGTTCTTC.

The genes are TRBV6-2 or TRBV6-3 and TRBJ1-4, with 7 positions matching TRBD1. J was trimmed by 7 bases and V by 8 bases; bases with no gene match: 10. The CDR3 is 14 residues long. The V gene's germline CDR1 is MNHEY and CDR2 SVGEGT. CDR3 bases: TGTGCCAGCGGCCCAGGGGGTCTTTCTGAAAAACTGTTTTTT. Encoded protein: CASGPGGLSEKLFF.

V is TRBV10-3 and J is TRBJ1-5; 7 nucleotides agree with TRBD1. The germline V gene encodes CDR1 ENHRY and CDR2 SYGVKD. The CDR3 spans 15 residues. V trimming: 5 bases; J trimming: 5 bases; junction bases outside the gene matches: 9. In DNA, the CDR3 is TGTGCCATCAGTCCACAGGGGCCCAGGGATCAGCCCCAGCATTTT. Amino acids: CAISPQGPRDQPQHF.

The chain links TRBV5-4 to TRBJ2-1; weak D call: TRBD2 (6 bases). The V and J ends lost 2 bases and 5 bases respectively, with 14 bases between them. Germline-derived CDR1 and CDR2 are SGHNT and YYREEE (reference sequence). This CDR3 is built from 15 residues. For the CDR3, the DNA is TGTGCCAGCAGCTTCCCGGGCGGGGCGGACAATGAGCAGTTCTTC. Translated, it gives CASSFPGGADNEQFF. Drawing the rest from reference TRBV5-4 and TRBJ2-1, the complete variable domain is ETGVTQSPTHLIKTRGQQVTLRCSSQSGHNTVSWYQQALGQGPQFIFQYYREEENGRGNFPPRFSGLQFPNYSSELNVNALELDDSALYLCASSFPGGADNEQFFGPGTRLTVL.

The CDR3 protein is CASSHLAGTYEQYF. DNA of the CDR3: TGTGCCAGCTCCCATCTAGCGGGGACCTACGAGCAGTACTTC. This chain connects TRBV21-1 to TRBJ2-7; TRBD2 is taken as the D call from the table, unchecked against the DNA. TRBV21-1 is flagged as a pseudogene. CDR3 length: 14 residues.

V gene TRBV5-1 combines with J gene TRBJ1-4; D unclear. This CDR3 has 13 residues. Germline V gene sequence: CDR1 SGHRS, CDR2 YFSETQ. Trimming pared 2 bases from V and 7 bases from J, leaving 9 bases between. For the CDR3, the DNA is TGCGCCAGCAGCTTTATCACGGGTGAAAAACTGTTTTTT. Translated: CASSFITGEKLFF.

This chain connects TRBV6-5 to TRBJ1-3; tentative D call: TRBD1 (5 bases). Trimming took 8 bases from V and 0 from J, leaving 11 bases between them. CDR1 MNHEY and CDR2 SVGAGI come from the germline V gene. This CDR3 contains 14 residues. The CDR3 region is CASRAGPSGNTIYF. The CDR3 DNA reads TGTGCCAGCCGGGCGGGACCCTCTGGAAACACCATATATTTT.